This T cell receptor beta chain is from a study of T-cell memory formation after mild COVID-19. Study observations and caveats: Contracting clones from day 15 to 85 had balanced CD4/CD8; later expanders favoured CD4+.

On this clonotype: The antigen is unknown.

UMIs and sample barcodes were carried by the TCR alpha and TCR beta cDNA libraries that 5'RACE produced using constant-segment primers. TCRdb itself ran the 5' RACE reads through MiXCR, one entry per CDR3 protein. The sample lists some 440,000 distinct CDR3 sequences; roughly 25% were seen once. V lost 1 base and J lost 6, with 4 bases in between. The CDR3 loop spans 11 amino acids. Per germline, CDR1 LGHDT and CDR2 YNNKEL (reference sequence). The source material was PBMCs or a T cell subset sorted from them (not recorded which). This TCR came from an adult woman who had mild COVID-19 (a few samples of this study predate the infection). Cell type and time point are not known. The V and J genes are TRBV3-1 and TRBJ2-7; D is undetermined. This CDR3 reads CASSQALEQYF. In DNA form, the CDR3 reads TGTGCCAGCAGCCAAGCGCTCGAGCAGTACTTC.